This T cell receptor (beta chain) was identified during a study of CD8 T cells in Susac syndrome. This CDR3 has 11 residues. The V and J ends lost 1 base and 6 bases respectively, with 4 bases between them. Germline-derived CDR1 and CDR2 are SGHDN and FVKESK. RNA was extracted with the RNeasy kit, and a quantity of about 0.45 to 1 ug was reverse transcribed using random hexamers. TCRdb redid the calling of the immunoSEQ multiplex PCR reads with MiXCR, one entry per CDR3 protein. The sample consists of around 190,000 distinct CDR3 sequences, 93% of them appearing once. The rearrangement joins TRBV14 to TRBJ2-7, with D hard to call. Material for sequencing was CD4+ T cells from PBMCs. The sequence derives from a human donor in good health. The CDR3 region is CASSQVFEQYF. CDR3 nucleotide sequence: TGTGCCAGCAGCCAAGTTTTCGAGCAGTACTTC.